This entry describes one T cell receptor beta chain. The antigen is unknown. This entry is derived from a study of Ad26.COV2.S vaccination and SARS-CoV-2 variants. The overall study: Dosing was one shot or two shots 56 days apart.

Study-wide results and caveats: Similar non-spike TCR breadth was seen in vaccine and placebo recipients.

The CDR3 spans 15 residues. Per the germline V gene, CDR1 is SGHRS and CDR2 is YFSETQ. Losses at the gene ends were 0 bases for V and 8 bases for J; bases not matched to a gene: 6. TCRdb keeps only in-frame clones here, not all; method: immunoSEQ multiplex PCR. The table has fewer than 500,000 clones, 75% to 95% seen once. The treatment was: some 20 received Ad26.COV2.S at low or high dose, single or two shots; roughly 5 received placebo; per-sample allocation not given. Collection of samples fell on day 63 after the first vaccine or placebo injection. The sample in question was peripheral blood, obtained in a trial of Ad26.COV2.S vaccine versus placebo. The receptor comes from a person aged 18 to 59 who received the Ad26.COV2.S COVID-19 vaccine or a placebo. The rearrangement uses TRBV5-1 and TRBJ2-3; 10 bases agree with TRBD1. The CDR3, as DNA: TGCGCCAGCAGCTTGGGATCCGGGACAGGGGCTACGCAGTATTTT. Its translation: CASSLGSGTGATQYF. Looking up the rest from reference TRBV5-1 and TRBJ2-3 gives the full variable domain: KAGVTQTPRYLIKTRGQQVTLSCSPISGHRSVSWYQQTPGQGLQFLFEYFSETQRNKGNFPGRFSGRQFSNSRSEMNVSTLELGDSALYLCASSLGSGTGATQYFGPGTRLTVL.